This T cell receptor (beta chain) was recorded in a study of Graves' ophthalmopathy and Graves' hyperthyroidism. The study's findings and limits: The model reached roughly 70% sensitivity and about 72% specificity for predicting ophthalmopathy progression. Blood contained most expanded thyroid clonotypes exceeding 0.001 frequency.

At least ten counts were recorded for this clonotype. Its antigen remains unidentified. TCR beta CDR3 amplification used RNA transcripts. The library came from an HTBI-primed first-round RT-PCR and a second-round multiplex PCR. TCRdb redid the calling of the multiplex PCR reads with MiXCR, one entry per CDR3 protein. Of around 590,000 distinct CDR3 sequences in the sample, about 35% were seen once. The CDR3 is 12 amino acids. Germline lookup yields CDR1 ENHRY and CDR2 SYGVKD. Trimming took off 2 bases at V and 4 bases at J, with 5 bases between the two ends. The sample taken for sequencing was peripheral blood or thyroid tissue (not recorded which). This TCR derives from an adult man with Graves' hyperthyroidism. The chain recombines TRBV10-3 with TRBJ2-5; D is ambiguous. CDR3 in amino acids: CAISEGGETQYF. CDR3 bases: TGTGCCATCAGTGAGGGTGGAGAGACCCAGTACTTC.